This entry lists 12 T cell receptor beta chains sequenced from one sample in a study of identical twins. A single record per CDR3 protein comes from TCRdb applying MiXCR to the 5' RACE reads. The sample yields nearly 650,000 distinct CDR3 sequences, 7% to 7.5% seen once. The same specimen was also included in a second study, on yellow fever vaccine responses in identical twins.

The material sequenced was PBMCs. Receptors were obtained from a woman between 18 and 29 years old in good health.

This clonotype occurred a few times. The V call is TRBV4-1, the J call TRBJ1-2; D uncertain. Germline V gives CDR1 MGHRA, CDR2 YSYEKL. Trimming shortened V by 1 base and J by 1 base, and 13 bases separated the two germline ends. The CDR3 spans 16 residues. The CDR3, as DNA: TGCGCCAGCAGCCAAGCGCTCGGGAACTTTAACTATGGCTACACCTTC. Translated: CASSQALGNFNYGYTF.

This clonotype came up many times. The V gene is TRBV14, the J gene TRBJ2-7, with 7 nucleotides matching TRBD1. Germline values: CDR1 SGHDN, CDR2 FVKESK. The CDR3 runs 13 residues. Trimming at V came to 6 bases and at J to 13 bases, leaving 15 bases not matched to a gene. The CDR3 bases are TGTGCCAGCAGTTTCACAACCGGGGACAGACCCTACTTC. Residues: CASSFTTGDRPYF.

This clonotype was observed at least ten times. The chain combines TRBV12-3 or TRBV12-4 with TRBJ2-5; unclear D gene. There are 12 residues in the CDR3. The V gene lost 6 bases and the J gene lost 5 bases, with 10 bases spanning the gap. CDR3 DNA: TGTGCCAGCAGATCATCTGGGGAGACCCAGTACTTC. Protein: CASRSSGETQYF.

J is TRBJ1-1 and V is TRBV5-5; D gene ambiguous. Trimming removed 4 bases at V and 1 base at J, with 17 bases between. The CDR3 has 16 residues. CDR1 and CDR2 (germline): SGHKS, YYEKEE (reference sequence). The CDR3 here is CASSQLRREANTEAFF. Written as DNA, the CDR3 is TGTGCCAGCAGCCAGTTGCGCCGGGAGGCGAACACTGAAGCTTTCTTT.

J is TRBJ2-7 and V is TRBV5-5, with 10 bases lining up with TRBD1. The germline gives CDR1 SGHKS, CDR2 YYEKEE (reference sequence). This CDR3 is built from 15 residues. V dropped 4 bases and J dropped 4; count of bases not matched to a gene: 8. The CDR3 loop is CASSRGDRGFYEQYF. In DNA form, the CDR3 reads TGTGCCAGCAGCAGGGGGGACAGGGGTTTTTACGAGCAGTACTTC.

V usage is TRBV5-1 and J usage is TRBJ2-3; 8 bases map to TRBD2. This CDR3 comprises 17 residues. The J segment lost 0 bases and the V segment lost 3 bases, leaving 9 bases of the junction unmatched. Germline values: CDR1 SGHRS, CDR2 YFSETQ. In DNA, the CDR3 is TGCGCCAGCAGCTCGACCCCGGGAGGGCCGAGCACAGATACGCAGTATTTT. This encodes CASSSTPGGPSTDTQYF.

J is TRBJ2-7 and V is TRBV4-1; TRBD2 is a possible D gene (6 bases). With 0 bases removed from V and 9 bases from J, the gap between germline ends came to 12 bases. Germline V gene lookup returns CDR1 MGHRA and CDR2 YSYEKL. This CDR3 has 13 amino acids. CDR3: CASSQEGLLGQYF. The CDR3 DNA reads as TGCGCCAGCAGCCAAGAGGGACTTCTAGGGCAGTACTTC.

This clonotype was observed once. A much larger clone lies one base from this, so it may be a read error. V and J are TRBV19 and TRBJ2-5; TRBD1 matches 7 bases. Looked up from germline, CDR1 is LNHDA and CDR2 is SQIVND (reference sequence). V lost 3 bases and J lost 5; bases outside the gene matches: 3. The CDR3 spans 13 residues. CDR3 bases: TGTGCCAGTAGTATGAACAGGGGTGAGACCCAGTACTTC. Translation gives CASSMNRGETQYF.

The J gene is TRBJ2-7, the V gene TRBV28, with 9 bases identical to TRBD1. The CDR3 sequence is 15 residues long. Germline V gene data show CDR1 as MDHEN and CDR2 as SYDVKM. V trimming: 4 bases; J trimming: 7 bases; junction bases outside the gene matches: 11. The CDR3 protein is CASSSSGTGTREQYV. DNA of the CDR3: TGTGCCAGCAGTTCCTCCGGGACAGGGACAAGGGAGCAGTACGTC.

This clonotype was recorded many times. This chain uses TRBV10-3 with TRBJ1-1, with D unresolved. The CDR3 loop spans 15 amino acids. V was pared by 3 bases and J by 7 bases, with 18 bases between. Germline V gives CDR1 ENHRY, CDR2 SYGVKD. Here the CDR3 DNA reads TGTGCCATCAGTGATTTTAGGGATAGAATCGGTGAAGCTTTCTTT. Protein: CAISDFRDRIGEAFF.

This clonotype was recorded at least ten times. This chain uses TRBV7-8 with TRBJ2-4; the D gene is possibly TRBD2 (5 bases). Germline V CDR1 and CDR2: SGHVS, FQNEAQ. The CDR3 length is 13 residues. Between the trimmed V and J ends, which lost 1 base and 9 bases, there was a span of 10 bases. The CDR3 region is CASSLGKEAIQYF. CDR3 in DNA: TGTGCCAGCAGCTTAGGGAAGGAGGCCATTCAGTACTTC. The full variable domain, its missing parts supplied by reference TRBV7-8 and TRBJ2-4, is GAGVSQSPRYKVAKRGQDVALRCDPISGHVSLFWYQQALGQGPEFLTYFQNEAQLDKSGLPSDRFFAERPEGSVSTLKIQRTQQEDSAVYLCASSLGKEAIQYFGAGTRLSVL.

In its sample, this clonotype was seen a few times. The chain has TRBV20-1 and TRBJ2-1; possibly TRBD2 for D (7 bases). The CDR3 has 17 residues. Germline V gene lookup returns CDR1 DFQATT and CDR2 SNEGSKA (reference sequence). The CDR3 DNA sequence: TGCGGCTCCGCGGGGGTCCTAGCGGTGGGGGGGCCTCATGAGCAGTTCTTC. It yields the protein CGSAGVLAVGGPHEQFF.